The sequence of this T cell receptor (beta chain) was determined in a study of Ad26.COV2.S vaccination and SARS-CoV-2 variants (dated by TCRdb to about 2021). Background on the whole study: Donors in the vaccine arm were drawn from COV1001, a phase I-IIa trial of Ad26.COV2.S in healthy adults that was multicentre, randomized, double-blind and placebo-controlled. Dosing of Ad26.COV2.S was intramuscular, at either 5x10^10 or 1x10^11 viral particles, delivered as one shot or as two shots spaced 56 days apart. TCRbeta repertoire sequencing was used to assess the specificity and breadth of SARS-CoV-2-reactive T cell receptors after Ad26.COV2.S vaccination. The TCR-sequenced set comprised around 32 samples: some 20 Ad26.COV2.S vaccine recipients, 5 placebo recipients and 8 SARS-CoV-2 convalescent individuals. Trial participants were randomized into five groups of five, in which low-dose or high-dose Ad26.COV2.S was given once or twice, or placebo was given on both occasions. Investigators did not know the trial group allocation while performing experiments and assessing outcomes. The investigation overall reported the following: The study was not powered for comparison of responses between vaccine doses or regimens. The authors noted that the TCR breadth and depth analyses may have underestimated total T cell responses. Vaccine and placebo recipients had comparable non-spike TCR breadth, which fits with the vaccine containing only spike. Substantial breadth of spike-specific CD8+ and CD4+ T cell responses was reported after vaccination. Spike-specific TCR breadth was higher in Ad26.COV2.S recipients than in placebo recipients (P = 0.0014).

The CDR3 runs 17 residues from the cysteine to the phenylalanine. Only CDR3 DNA remains: 51 bases, in frame from the first base. Trimmed from V: 3 bases; trimmed from J: 0 bases; junction bases lacking a gene match: 7. The germline V gene encodes CDR1 PRHDT and CDR2 FYEKMQ (reference sequence). Explained via the paper, the treatment or condition label denotes: roughly 19 received Ad26.COV2.S at low or high dose, single or two shots; five or six received placebo; per-sample allocation not given. For vaccine and placebo recipients, the sequenced repertoires came from samples collected on day 63 after the first injection. Between 29 July and 7 August 2020, Cohort 1b enrolled around 24 adults aged 18-55 years at one site in Boston, USA. Ad26.COV2.S was a replication-incompetent adenovirus type 26 vector that expressed a prefusion-stabilized SARS-CoV-2 spike protein derived from the original Wuhan strain.

The immunoSEQ Assay was the method used to sequence TCRbeta CDR3 regions. After extraction, genomic DNA underwent amplification by bias-controlled multiplex PCR, followed by high-throughput sequencing. The authors' pipeline ran thus. To quantify the absolute abundance of every unique TCRbeta CDR3 region, sequences were collapsed and filtered. Usable DNA was measured by amplifying reference genes present in all nucleated cells, and TCRbeta template counts were normalized to that usable DNA to estimate T cell fraction. Repertoire TCRs were annotated as SARS-CoV-2-specific by exact matching of V gene, CDR3 amino acid sequence and J gene to a known reactive TCR set. The reference SARS-CoV-2 TCR set was obtained from MIRA and was filtered for enrichment in COVID-19-positive ImmuneCODE repertoires, whereby public or cross-reactive TCRs were removed. Using the MIRA antigens, annotated TCRs were further analysed by specific ORF or by position within an ORF. Breadth was defined as the number of annotated unique rearrangements divided by the total number of unique productive rearrangements, and depth was defined as the summed frequency of the annotated unique rearrangements. Two-sided Wilcoxon rank-sum tests were used to compare TCR breadth between groups. TCRdb provides this immuneACCESS table in a form limited to in-frame rearrangements. Some clones are lacking; in checked studies, under half of them reflect an unresolved V gene, and why the rest are absent is not known. The DNA was the basis for D and trimming; V, J and clone size are from that table. In this sample the table shows around 450,000 clones, about 90% of which occur a single time. The top ten clonotypes cover less than 5.5% of the sample.

Worth noting for this clone: It lacks a known antigen. Base qualities were left out, and no much larger clone turns up one base away.

The source was peripheral blood, collected in a trial of Ad26.COV2.S vaccine versus placebo. The clonotype comes from a person aged 18-60 years who received the Ad26.COV2.S COVID-19 vaccine or a placebo. The chain joins TRBV13 to TRBJ2-1, with 8 central nucleotides matching TRBD2. The sequence in DNA is TGTGCCAGCAGCTTTGCGGCTAGCGGGCGCTCCTACAATGAGCAGTTCTTC. Its protein reads: CASSFAASGRSYNEQFF.